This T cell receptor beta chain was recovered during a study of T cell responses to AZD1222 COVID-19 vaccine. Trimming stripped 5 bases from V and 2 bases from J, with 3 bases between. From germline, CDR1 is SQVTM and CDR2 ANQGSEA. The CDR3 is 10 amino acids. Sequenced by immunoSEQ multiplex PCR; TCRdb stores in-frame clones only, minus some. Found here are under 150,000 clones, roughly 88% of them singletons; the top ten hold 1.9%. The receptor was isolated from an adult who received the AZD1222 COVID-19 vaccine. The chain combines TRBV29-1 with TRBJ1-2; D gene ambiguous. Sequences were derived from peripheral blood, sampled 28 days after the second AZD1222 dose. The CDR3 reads CSVLNYGYTF. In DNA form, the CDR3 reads TGCAGCGTTTTGAACTATGGCTACACCTTC.